This record concerns one TCR beta chain sequence. Its binding antigen is unknown. Per-nucleotide qualities are absent, and no much larger clonotype sits a single base away. In total, approximately 700 healthy bone marrow donors made up the cohort. At the time of sampling, all cohort members were nominally healthy, though unrecorded immune exposures were likely present. The donor tested CMV seropositive and was one of the 289 seropositive cohort members. Every donor gave a peripheral blood sample, and the peripheral blood mononuclear cells from that sample were used for TCR beta sequencing. Genomic DNA extraction from the blood cell samples was performed with the Qiagen DNeasy Blood Extraction Kit. The sample belongs to a study of cytomegalovirus exposure and HLA in healthy donors (dated by TCRdb to the late 2010s). Background on the whole study: In an earlier analysis of fewer than 750 of the donors, 276 Gb of sequence data and 90 million to 120 million unique TCR beta sequences from roughly 190 million T cells were reported. All discovery cohort repertoires had been generated on a single sequencing platform. Of the 300 to 450 genotyped donors, approximately 82% fell in the genetic ancestry cluster associated with self-reported Caucasian donors. Alongside the repertoire data, information on donor age, sex, ethnicity and CMV serostatus was compiled. The study used immunosequencing to profile the T cell repertoires of 666 subjects and linked those repertoires to cytomegalovirus serostatus. In an earlier analysis of 500 to 650 of the donors, high-throughput TCR beta sequencing was used to judge whether each TCR beta V gene segment behaved as functional or pseudogenic. Class I and class II HLA loci were covered by the typing at four-digit resolution. Typing coverage differed by locus: A, B, C, DRB1 and DQB1 were typed in about 620-630 donors, DQA1 in 522, DPA1 in around 600, and DPB1 in 400 to 480. Roughly 5 DR-DQ haplotypes were handled as single units for association and clustering, since linkage in the cohort was strong. Rather than using new phenotypic data, the later analysis identified candidate immune exposures from TCR beta sequences and from how often those sequences occurred across donors. High-throughput TCR immunosequencing, statistical association of individual TCRs with disease status, and machine learning were combined to predict cytomegalovirus infection status. A later analysis re-examined previously published TCR beta repertoires from 610 or so donors and added high-resolution HLA genotyping to investigate patterns of TCR occurrence. An early release covering about 600 HLA-typed donors comprised roughly 300 gigabases of sequencing data and around 80 million unique TCR sequences. The study aimed to test whether cataloging public T cell receptors could reveal signatures of past pathogen exposure. Among around 400 genotyped donors of the cohort, an average of around 250,000 unique TCR beta nucleotide sequences was sequenced per donor, of which about 18% were non-productive. Besides the first cohort of approximately 670 subjects, a separate validation cohort made up of roughly 130 different subjects was used. A later genetic analysis took genome-wide SNP genotypes for about 55% of the 666 donors and used that subset as a discovery cohort. Study-level results and caveats: Specific HLA alleles were associated with 15,000 to 20,000 TCR beta sequences at a false discovery rate of 0.05 in a later analysis. It was suggested by the authors that the approach could potentially be generalized to other disease states and immunological phenotypes. For the cohort, immune exposure information was limited to CMV serostatus. In a later genetic analysis, a missense DCLRE1C variant was associated with V-gene and J-gene trimming of TCR beta chains, and the association was replicated in an independent cohort. In a later genetic analysis, fewer N-insertions in productive TCRs were reported among donors in an Asian-associated ancestry cluster than the roughly 640-donor mean. In a later analysis, most CMV-associated TCR beta chains were found to appear HLA-restricted, with HLA associations seemingly driven largely by CMV exposure. In a later analysis, TCR association rates were found to vary across HLA loci, with the most associated TCRs seen for DRB1 alleles and the fewest for HLA-C alleles. Strong co-occurrence of HLA alleles, especially DR and DQ, made assigning TCR associations to individual alleles difficult. In an earlier analysis of fewer than 700 of the donors, most TCR beta V segments appeared in productive rearrangements about 87% or about 30% of the time, broadly matching IMGT annotations. While some public TCRs were present in many individuals, most TCR sequences turned up only very rarely across donors. Linkage disequilibrium might explain the correlated functional status among segregating V segments, but an unknown experimental factor could not be ruled out. Roughly uniform sequencing depth across donors was assumed in presence/absence analyses, although this assumption may not hold. A cluster of highly shared sequence variants was judged likely to represent a technical artifact of the sequencing pipeline. Because some donors lacked HLA typing at each locus, the association tests relied only on the typed subset. This cohort had only TCR beta chains sequenced, and the lack of alpha or paired-chain data limited which features could be detected. A further reported finding was that TCR beta sequences accurately predicted the HLA-A and HLA-B alleles for most subjects in the first cohort. The study gave a list of 150 to 200 TCR beta chains associated with cytomegalovirus. In vitro tests confirmed that a few of the cytomegalovirus-associated TCR beta chains recognize cytomegalovirus antigens. Some IMGT-functional V segments, including TRBV6-2 and TRBV6-3, could not be told apart with the 87-base-pair reads, so those segments were excluded. In a later analysis, several top co-occurrence clusters were reported to appear linked to parvovirus B19, influenza, CMV and Epstein-Barr virus. In both the original and validation cohorts, the classifier was reported to diagnose cytomegalovirus status with high specificity and sensitivity. In a later analysis, HLA-associated TCR beta chains were found to be more clonally expanded and to have lower generation probabilities than equally common non-associated chains. Because counts were too low, about 15 rarely observed V segments, including chromosome 9 orphons, were left out of the earlier analysis of several hundred of the donors.

The method was the immunoSEQ multiplex PCR assay. For the multiplex PCR, a mixture combining 60 forward primers for TCR Vbeta segments and 13 reverse primers for TCR Jbeta segments was used. The CDR3 region of rearranged TCR beta genes was amplified from genomic DNA with a multiplex PCR assay. On the Illumina HiSeq System, the amplified TCR beta libraries were sequenced as 87-base-pair reads. The published analysis was carried out like this. In a later analysis, tens of millions of unique TCR beta chains were counted across the roughly 610 repertoires, and approximately 11 million of these chains were shared by at least two donors. To remove PCR and sequencing errors, raw reads were error-corrected and collapsed into unique sequences using a nearest-neighbor algorithm that merged closely related sequences. Alignment of CDR3 sequences to IMGT reference sequences was used to assign V, D and J gene segments. For a sequence to be retained, a match of at least six nucleotides was required to both a V gene segment and a J gene segment. A rearrangement counted as productive if the CDR3 had no stop codons and remained in frame with V and J, and every other rearrangement counted as non-productive. Following IMGT convention, CDR3 was defined as the stretch from the second conserved V-encoded cysteine up to the conserved J-encoded phenylalanine. In an earlier analysis of approximately 590 of the donors, sequences lacking an unambiguous match to a single V gene segment were excluded. An earlier analysis of 587 of the donors classified V segments as functional when productive rearrangements were above 56.7% and as segregating when the standard deviation between donors was above 5%. A statistical classification framework was developed to diagnose cytomegalovirus status using the catalog of TCR beta chain sequences. In a later analysis, TCR nucleotide sequences were compared against IMGT/GENE-DB human TR gene sequences so that V and J genes could be assigned. In a later analysis, CDR3 sequences and most-parsimonious VDJ recombination scenarios were assigned using the TCRdist pipeline. In a later analysis, each TCR beta chain was defined by its CDR3 amino acid sequence together with its V-gene family, and reads without a unique V-gene family were excluded. As a way to deal with suspected cross-contamination and a sequencing artifact, a later analysis dropped 450 to 600 nucleotide sequences that were highly shared and had low generation probability. A later analysis calculated a clonal expansion index for each public chain from normalized within-repertoire ranks of inferred template counts. In a later analysis, generation probabilities were computed with a VDJ recombination model fitted to out-of-frame rearrangements, and the resulting probabilities were checked against IGoR. In a later analysis, hypergeometric tests were used to score TCR-TCR, TCR-HLA and TCR-CMV co-occurrence, with a repertoire-size bias correction applied to TCR pairs. A later analysis estimated false discovery rates by permuting HLA or CMV assignments 20 times. A later analysis grouped co-occurring TCRs with DBSCAN, adding TCRdist sequence similarity when clustering within HLA-allele-positive subsets. Repertoires with fewer than 30,000 or more than 120,000 public chains were left out of co-occurrence clustering, as were about 5 repertoires with anomalous nucleotide sharing. Here the immuneACCESS table is served through TCRdb, limited to in-frame sequences with V and J called. Missing clones are a known gap in these copies; in checked studies unresolved V genes cover under half, and the rest lacks a known reason. V and J calls and clone size are those listed in that table; D and trimming were worked out from the DNA. The sample table shows some 99,000 clones, and under 80% are seen once. The ten biggest clones cover more than 6% of the sample.

CDR1 and CDR2 are read off the germline V gene as MNHNS and SASEGT. At the junction V is shortened by 0 bases and J by 11 bases, with 13 bases in between. The CDR3 runs 13 amino acids, cysteine and phenylalanine included. Only the CDR3 DNA is retained, 39 bases long and in frame from the first base. Input material: PBMCs. The chain uses TRBV6-1 and TRBJ1-1; a tentative D match to TRBD1 spans 6 bases. The sequence was obtained from a woman aged 50 to 65 in good health and CMV-seropositive. The DNA sequence follows: TGTGCCAGCAGTGAAGCCGGACAGTTGAAGGCTTTCTTT. The translation is CASSEAGQLKAFF.